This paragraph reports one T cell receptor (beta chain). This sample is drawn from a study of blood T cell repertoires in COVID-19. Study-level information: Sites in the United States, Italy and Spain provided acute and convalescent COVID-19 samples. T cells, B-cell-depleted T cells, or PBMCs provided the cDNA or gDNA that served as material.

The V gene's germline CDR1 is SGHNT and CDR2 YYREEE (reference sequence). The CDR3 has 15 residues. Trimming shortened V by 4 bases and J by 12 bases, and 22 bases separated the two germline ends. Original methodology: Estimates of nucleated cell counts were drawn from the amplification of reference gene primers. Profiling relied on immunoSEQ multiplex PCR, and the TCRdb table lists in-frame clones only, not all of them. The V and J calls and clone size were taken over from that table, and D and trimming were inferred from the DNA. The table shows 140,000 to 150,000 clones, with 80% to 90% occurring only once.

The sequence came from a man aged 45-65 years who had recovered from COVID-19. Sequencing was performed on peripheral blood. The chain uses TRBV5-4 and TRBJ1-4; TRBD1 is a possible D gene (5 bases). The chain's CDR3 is CASSRGTATRVELFF. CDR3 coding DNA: TGTGCCAGCAGCAGGGGAACCGCCACCAGGGTAGAACTGTTTTTT.